This T cell receptor beta chain was identified during a study of cytomegalovirus exposure and HLA in healthy donors. The V gene's germline CDR1 is SNHLY and CDR2 FYNNEI. CDR3 size: 14 residues. V lost 6 bases, J lost 2 bases, and 13 bases lay in between. Amplification used 60 Vbeta primers and 13 Jbeta primers. Per the authors' pipeline: Around 11 million of tens of millions of unique TCR beta chains were shared, per a later count. The method was immunoSEQ multiplex PCR; TCRdb's version includes in-frame clones alone and lacks a portion of them. V and J calls and clone size come straight from that table; D and trimming were deduced from the DNA. The sample has around 140,000 clones; over 60% are singletons. Turning to this clone: Its antigen remains unknown.

Points from the study as a whole: At a 0.05 false discovery rate, a later analysis found about 17,000 TCR beta sequences to be associated with HLA alleles. It was reported that TCR beta sequences correctly inferred the HLA-A and HLA-B alleles for most subjects.

Healthy bone marrow donors formed the donor group. Sequenced input: PBMCs. The clonotype comes from a man in his forties or fifties in good health and CMV-seropositive. This chain links TRBV2 with TRBJ1-1; no definite D call. In nucleotides, the CDR3 is TGTGCCAGCAGGCGGTACCATCTCAACACTGAAGCTTTCTTT. Its protein is CASRRYHLNTEAFF.